The present TCR beta chain was sequenced within a study of cytomegalovirus exposure and HLA in healthy donors. Study results and caveats: Most TCR sequences were seen very rarely across donors, but some public TCRs occurred in many. In vitro confirmation showed three CMV-associated chains to be CMV antigen specific. The authors assumed roughly uniform sequencing depth across donors for presence/absence analyses.

As to this clone: Antigen specificity is unknown.

J was trimmed by 4 bases and V by 3 bases; bases with no gene match: 12. Germline V lookup: CDR1 LNHNV, CDR2 YYDKDF (reference sequence). The CDR3 extends over 17 amino acids. In the PCR, 60 Vbeta and 13 Jbeta primers were used. Data came from immunoSEQ multiplex PCR; TCRdb stores just in-frame clones and leaves some out. The sample has roughly 220,000 clones, about 77% seen once. The sample comprised PBMCs. The chain recombines TRBV15 with TRBJ2-3, with 8 bases lining up with TRBD1. The receptor was derived from a woman between 25 and 40 years old in good health and CMV-seronegative. The CDR3 bases are TGTGCCACCAGCAGGAGGGCAGGGGGCTTTGGAGCAGATACGCAGTATTTT. Amino acids: CATSRRAGGFGADTQYF.